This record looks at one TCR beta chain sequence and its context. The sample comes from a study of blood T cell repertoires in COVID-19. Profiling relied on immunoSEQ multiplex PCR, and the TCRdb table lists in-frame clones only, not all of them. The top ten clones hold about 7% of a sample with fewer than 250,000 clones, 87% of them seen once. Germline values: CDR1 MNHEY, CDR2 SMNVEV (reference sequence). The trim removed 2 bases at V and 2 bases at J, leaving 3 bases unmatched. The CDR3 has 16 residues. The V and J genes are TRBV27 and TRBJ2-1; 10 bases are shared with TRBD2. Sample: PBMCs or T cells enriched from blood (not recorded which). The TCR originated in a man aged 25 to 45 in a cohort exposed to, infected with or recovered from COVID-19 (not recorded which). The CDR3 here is CASSLTSGTAYNEQFF. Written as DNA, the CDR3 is TGTGCCAGCAGTTTAACTAGCGGGACCGCCTACAATGAGCAGTTCTTC.